These 16 T cell receptor beta chains came from one sample sequenced in a study of T cell responses to AZD1222 COVID-19 vaccine. Only in-frame clones appear in the TCRdb table, and some are missing; sequencing was by immunoSEQ multiplex PCR. The table records approximately 100,000 clones, over 75% of them present only once. The sample here was peripheral blood, taken on day 0 of AZD1222 vaccination. The source of these receptors is an adult in good health.

V usage is TRBV4-3 and J usage is TRBJ1-4, with 7 bases identical to TRBD1. The germline gives CDR1 LGHNA, CDR2 YSLEER. The CDR3 spans 16 residues. V lost 5 bases, J lost 6 bases, and 12 bases stayed unmatched. The CDR3 here is CASSFQMGQGDEKLFF. CDR3 DNA sequence: TGCGCCAGCAGCTTCCAAATGGGGCAGGGGGATGAAAAACTGTTTTTT.

The CDR3 loop reads CSAMGAGEQFF. CDR3 DNA: TGCAGTGCTATGGGAGCGGGTGAGCAGTTCTTC. The genes are TRBV20-1 and TRBJ2-1, with D possibly being TRBD2 (6 bases). V lost 4 bases, J lost 9 bases, and 10 bases lay in between. This CDR3 is 11 amino acids long. Germline CDR1 reads DFQATT; CDR2 reads SNEGSKA (reference sequence).

V is TRBV25-1 and J is TRBJ1-1; tentatively, D is TRBD1 (5 bases). V was trimmed by 3 bases and J by 1 base, leaving 15 bases between them. The CDR3 is made up of 16 amino acids. Germline V lookup: CDR1 MGHDK, CDR2 SYGVNS. Here the CDR3 reads CASSESRGERNTEAFF. CDR3 nucleotide sequence: TGTGCCAGCAGTGAGAGTAGGGGCGAGAGGAACACTGAAGCTTTCTTT.

A single count supports this clone. The genes are TRBV29-1 and TRBJ2-5; D remains ambiguous. The CDR3 runs 15 residues. Trimming cost V 3 bases and J 4 bases, with 18 bases left between them. Germline values: CDR1 SQVTM, CDR2 ANQGSEA. In DNA, the CDR3 is TGCAGCGTTGAGCCCCCCGGTGGGGTCGGAGAGACCCAGTACTTC. It specifies CSVEPPGGVGETQYF.

This chain links TRBV2 with TRBJ2-1; the match to TRBD2 covers 9 bases. This CDR3 has 14 amino acids. Germline-derived CDR1 and CDR2 are SNHLY and FYNNEI. With 2 bases clipped from V and 8 bases from J, the junction kept 4 bases outside the gene matches. The CDR3 is CASSENGGRDEQFF. CDR3 DNA: TGTGCCAGCAGTGAAAACGGCGGGAGGGATGAGCAGTTCTTC. Supplemented by reference TRBV2 and TRBJ2-1, the full variable domain reads EPEVTQTPSHQVTQMGQEVILRCVPISNHLYFYWYRQILGQKVEFLVSFYNNEISEKSEIFDDQFSVERPDGSNFTLKIRSTKLEDSAMYFCASSENGGRDEQFFGPGTRLTVL.

This chain uses TRBV25-1 with TRBJ2-5; TRBD1 matches 12 bases. V shed 4 bases and J 5 bases; nucleotides not matched to a gene: 8. The CDR3 spans 16 residues. Germline V CDR1 and CDR2: MGHDK, SYGVNS. CDR3 residues: CASSGPGQGALETQYF. CDR3 DNA: TGTGCCAGCAGTGGACCGGGACAGGGGGCTTTGGAGACCCAGTACTTC. The full variable domain, with the rest looked up from reference TRBV25-1 and TRBJ2-5, is EADIYQTPRYLVIGTGKKITLECSQTMGHDKMYWYQQDPGMELHLIHYSYGVNSTEKGDLSSESTVSRIRTEHFPLTLESARPSHTSQYLCASSGPGQGALETQYFGPGTRLLVL.

The chain combines TRBV3-1 (or the pseudogene TRBV3-2) with TRBJ1-2; 7 positions match TRBD1. This CDR3 comprises 12 residues. Losses at the gene ends were 5 bases for V and 4 bases for J; bases not matched to a gene: 1. The germline V gene encodes CDR1 LGHDT and CDR2 YNNKEL (reference sequence). In DNA, the CDR3 is TGTGCCAGCAGCAGACAGGGCTATGGCTACACCTTC. Translated, it gives CASSRQGYGYTF.

This chain uses TRBV28 with TRBJ2-2, with 8 bases that match TRBD2. CDR3 size: 14 residues. Germline V gene sequence: CDR1 MDHEN, CDR2 SYDVKM. V lost 6 bases and J lost 5; bases outside the gene matches: 5. CDR3 bases: TGTGCCAGCAGATATAGCGGGATTACCGGGGAGCTGTTTTTT. This gives the protein CASRYSGITGELFF.

The gene calls are TRBV27 and TRBJ2-2; D is perhaps TRBD2 (6 bases). V lost 4 bases and J 5 bases, leaving 17 bases between the germline ends. Looked up from germline, CDR1 is MNHEY and CDR2 is SMNVEV (reference sequence). CDR3 length equals 16 residues. This CDR3 reads CASSSSGRLVTGELFF. CDR3 sequence (DNA): TGTGCCAGCAGTTCATCCGGGAGATTGGTTACCGGGGAGCTGTTTTTT.

The table lists this clone with a count of one. The chain links TRBV9 to TRBJ2-3; 10 bases map to TRBD2. CDR1 is SGDLS, CDR2 YYNGEE, per germline. The junction had 9 bases not matched to a gene; V was cut back by 3 bases and J by 2 bases. CDR3 size: 17 residues. Here the CDR3 reads CASSASSGGTFTDTQYF. DNA for the CDR3: TGTGCCAGCAGCGCCAGTAGCGGGGGGACGTTCACAGATACGCAGTATTTT.

This chain uses TRBV13 with TRBJ2-1; TRBD1 matches 10 bases. The CDR3 totals 15 residues. CDR1 and CDR2 (germline): PRHDT, FYEKMQ (reference sequence). The ends lost 4 bases at V and 8 bases at J; junction bases unmatched: 8. CDR3 coding DNA: TGTGCCAGCAGCTCCAGACAGGGGGCGGATTATGAGCAGTTCTTC. Translated, it gives CASSSRQGADYEQFF.

The chain is built from TRBV19 and TRBJ1-5, with D perhaps matching TRBD1 (5 bases). This CDR3 has 14 amino acids. Per the germline V gene, CDR1 is LNHDA and CDR2 is SQIVND (reference sequence). Between the trimmed V and J ends, which lost 2 bases and 7 bases, there was a span of 12 bases. The CDR3 DNA sequence: TGTGCCAGTAGTATAACGGGGGGTCGGCAGCCCCAGCATTTT. This sequence encodes CASSITGGRQPQHF.

This clone is a singleton in its sample. The chain carries TRBV6-6 and TRBJ2-2, with D possibly TRBD2 on 6 matching bases. Germline CDR1 and CDR2: MNHNY and SVGAGI (reference sequence). The CDR3 totals 15 residues. Trimming stripped 2 bases from V and 2 bases from J, with 9 bases between. CDR3 sequence reads: CASSYIGGNTGELFF. The CDR3 coding sequence is TGTGCCAGCAGTTACATCGGGGGAAACACCGGGGAGCTGTTTTTT.

The chain uses TRBV3-1 (or the pseudogene TRBV3-2) and TRBJ2-1; 7 nucleotides line up with TRBD2. Germline CDR1 and CDR2: LGHDT and YNNKEL (reference sequence). The CDR3 is 14 residues long. Trimming cost V 0 bases and J 8 bases; bases outside gene matches: 4. CDR3 in amino acids: CASSQDPSGDEQFF. The CDR3 nucleotides read TGTGCCAGCAGCCAAGATCCAAGCGGGGATGAGCAGTTCTTC.

V usage is TRBV24-1 and J usage is TRBJ1-5; no clear D gene. The CDR3 spans 13 residues. Germline V gene sequence: CDR1 KGHDR, CDR2 SFDVKD. V lost 6 bases and J 4 bases, leaving 9 bases between the germline ends. DNA of the CDR3: TGTGCCACCAGTTCAGCGCTTAATCAGCCCCAGCATTTT. This codes for CATSSALNQPQHF.

The V and J genes are TRBV10-2 and TRBJ1-1, with a possible D match to TRBD1 (5 bases). V was trimmed by 6 bases and J by 1 base, leaving 9 bases between them. The CDR3 spans 13 residues. Germline V CDR1 and CDR2: WSHSY, SAAADI. The CDR3 loop reads CASRTAQNTEAFF. The CDR3, as DNA: TGCGCCAGCAGGACAGCTCAGAACACTGAAGCTTTCTTT.